This T cell receptor (beta chain) was documented in a study of a mutant IDH1 vaccine in newly diagnosed glioma. The wider study: Prior therapy was radiotherapy, temozolomide, or both; most received both.

Regarding this clone: Its cognate antigen is unknown.

Germline lookup yields CDR1 SGHDT and CDR2 YYEEEE. The V gene lost 0 bases and the J gene lost 6 bases, with 16 bases spanning the gap. The CDR3 is made up of 16 amino acids. Sequencing used immunoSEQ multiplex PCR; TCRdb keeps in-frame clones, though not all of them. The sample comprises about 72,000 clones, 84% of which are singletons, and less than 15% rests with the top ten. Broader study findings: Vaccination induced immune responses in about 93% of patients.

Time point in this sample: week 35, safety follow-up. Mutant IDH1 20-mer peptide, at 300 ug, made up each vaccine dose, with topical imiquimod. This TCR came from a young man with glioma. The J gene is TRBJ2-1, the V gene TRBV5-6; D is uncertain. The sequenced sample was PBMCs, obtained from a glioma patient whose treatment included an IDH1 peptide vaccine. The CDR3 DNA sequence: TGTGCCAGCAGCTTGGGTGCCTCCCCCCTGACCAATGAGCAGTTCTTC. Translated: CASSLGASPLTNEQFF.